The sequence of this T cell receptor (beta chain) was determined in a study of CD8 T cells in ankylosing spondylitis. General study findings and limits: It appeared that ankylosing spondylitis blood was characterized by a TCR beta motif of several highly homologous variants.

TCRdb reanalysed the 5' RACE reads using MiXCR and keeps one entry per CDR3 protein. The profile shows around 770,000 distinct CDR3 sequences, around 19% of them singletons. Comments on this clonotype: Its antigen remains unidentified.

From germline, CDR1 is SGHRS and CDR2 YFSETQ. Trimming cost V 4 bases and J 1 base, with 11 bases left between them. There are 14 residues in the CDR3. The chain links TRBV5-1 to TRBJ1-1; D gene unclear. The specimen was blood, either unsorted or a sorted T cell fraction (not recorded which). This clonotype was sampled from a male donor with ankylosing spondylitis. CDR3 in DNA: TGCGCCAGCAGCCCGTCGGAGGGGAACACTGAAGCTTTCTTT. Translated: CASSPSEGNTEAFF. Using reference TRBV5-1 and TRBJ1-1 for the parts outside the CDR3, the full variable domain is KAGVTQTPRYLIKTRGQQVTLSCSPISGHRSVSWYQQTPGQGLQFLFEYFSETQRNKGNFPGRFSGRQFSNSRSEMNVSTLELGDSALYLCASSPSEGNTEAFFGQGTRLTVV.